Below, 31 T cell receptor beta chains from the same sample are listed, as sequenced in a study of T cells in Graves' hyperthyroidism and ophthalmopathy. What was amplified from RNA transcripts were TCR beta CDR3 regions. The HTBI primer set was used in a first-round RT-PCR of the TCR CDR3. TCRdb itself ran the multiplex PCR reads through MiXCR, one entry per CDR3 protein. This table holds approximately 380,000 distinct CDR3 sequences, about a fifth found once. The source material was blood. The receptors come from a woman under 30 with Graves' hyperthyroidism.

This clonotype has a count of ten or more. This chain connects TRBV5-1 to TRBJ1-5; D is perhaps TRBD1 (6 bases). CDR1 and CDR2 from the germline V gene are SGHRS and YFSETQ. The CDR3 totals 14 residues. V was pared by 0 bases and J by 7 bases, with 11 bases between. This CDR3 is CASSLVGGRQPQHF. CDR3 bases: TGCGCCAGCAGCTTGGTAGGGGGGAGGCAGCCCCAGCATTTT. The entire variable domain, with the rest obtained from reference TRBV5-1 and TRBJ1-5, is as follows: KAGVTQTPRYLIKTRGQQVTLSCSPISGHRSVSWYQQTPGQGLQFLFEYFSETQRNKGNFPGRFSGRQFSNSRSEMNVSTLELGDSALYLCASSLVGGRQPQHFGDGTRLSIL.

The V call is TRBV5-1, the J call TRBJ2-6; D is perhaps TRBD2 (5 bases). V lost 4 bases, J lost 0 bases, and 8 bases lay in between. Per the germline V gene, CDR1 is SGHRS and CDR2 is YFSETQ. CDR3 length: 15 amino acids. CDR3 in DNA: TGCGCCAGCAGCATAGCGATCTCTGGGGCCAACGTCCTGACTTTC. It is translated as CASSIAISGANVLTF. Looking up the rest from reference TRBV5-1 and TRBJ2-6 gives the full variable domain: KAGVTQTPRYLIKTRGQQVTLSCSPISGHRSVSWYQQTPGQGLQFLFEYFSETQRNKGNFPGRFSGRQFSNSRSEMNVSTLELGDSALYLCASSIAISGANVLTFGAGSRLTVL.

A remark on this clonotype: Relative to the germline gene, one junction end is altered; a read error may explain this. The CDR3 here is CASSQDRGRGETQYF. The CDR3 region has the DNA TGCGCCAGCAGCCAGGACAGGGGGCGCGGAGAGACCCAGTACTTC. This chain connects TRBV6-4 to TRBJ2-5; 11 nucleotides line up with TRBD1. CDR3 length: 15 amino acids. Germline values: CDR1 MRHNA, CDR2 SNTAGT.

This clonotype was detected a few times. This rearrangement joins TRBV20-1 to TRBJ1-5; D is undetermined. This CDR3 region has 13 residues. Trimming removed 0 bases at V and 6 bases at J, with 9 bases between. Germline V gives CDR1 DFQATT, CDR2 SNEGSKA (reference sequence). This CDR3 reads CSARDTSLQPQHF. DNA for the CDR3: TGCAGTGCTAGAGATACCAGCCTTCAGCCCCAGCATTTT.

This clonotype was detected ten times or more. The chain carries TRBV7-3 and TRBJ2-5; D may be TRBD1 (6 bases). Germline values: CDR1 SGHTA, CDR2 FQGTGA. Trimming took 5 bases from V and 6 from J, leaving 10 bases between them. The CDR3 extends over 12 amino acids. The CDR3 coding sequence is TGTGCCAGCAGCCCGGACAGAAAGACCCAGTACTTC. Residues: CASSPDRKTQYF.

There are many counts of this clonotype. The J gene is TRBJ1-5, the V gene TRBV10-3; D possibly corresponds to TRBD1 (5 bases). From germline, CDR1 is ENHRY and CDR2 SYGVKD. The ends were cut back, 3 bases at V and 5 bases at J, with 17 bases in the middle. This CDR3 has 16 amino acids. The CDR3 DNA reads as TGTGCCATCAGTGACTCCGGGGCAGGGAGGGATCAGCCCCAGCATTTT. Translated, it gives CAISDSGAGRDQPQHF.

This clonotype has more than one count but fewer than ten. The V call is TRBV6-5, the J call TRBJ1-1, with TRBD1 matching over 8 bases. CDR3 length equals 13 residues. CDR1 and CDR2 (germline): MNHEY, SVGAGI. V dropped 4 bases and J dropped 11; count of bases not matched to a gene: 9. The CDR3 region has the DNA TGTGCCAGCAGTTTTGCAGGGGGCGAAAAGGCTTTCTTT. As protein: CASSFAGGEKAFF.

This clonotype was counted many times. V gene TRBV11-2 combines with J gene TRBJ2-5, with a weak D call TRBD1 (6 bases). Germline V gene data show CDR1 as SGHAT and CDR2 as FQNNGV. Between the trimmed V and J ends, which lost 5 bases and 1 base, there was a span of 17 bases. This CDR3 has 16 residues. The CDR3 here is CASSPTRVGGQETQYF. The DNA for the CDR3 is TGTGCCAGCAGCCCCACCAGGGTAGGGGGCCAAGAGACCCAGTACTTC.

This clonotype was recorded at least ten times. The chain recombines TRBV27 with TRBJ1-1; unclear D gene. The CDR3 sequence is 13 residues long. Trimming stripped 5 bases from V and 5 bases from J, with 12 bases between. Germline CDR1 MNHEY, CDR2 SMNVEV (reference sequence). The chain's CDR3 is CASSNTRMTEAFF. Here the CDR3 DNA reads TGTGCCAGCAGTAACACCCGAATGACTGAAGCTTTCTTT.

This clonotype appeared many times. CDR3 nucleotide sequence: TGTGCCAGCAGCTCCGACAGAAACACTGAAGCTTTCTTT. Encoded protein: CASSSDRNTEAFF. The chain is built from TRBV7-8 and TRBJ1-1; maybe TRBD1 (5 bases). This CDR3 region has 13 residues. Between the trimmed V and J ends, which lost 4 bases and 2 bases, there was a span of 8 bases. CDR1 is SGHVS and CDR2 is FQNEAQ in the germline V gene.

The V call is TRBV4-1, the J call TRBJ2-2, with TRBD2 as a possible D gene (6 bases). V was clipped by 2 bases and J by 7 bases, with 17 bases between them. The CDR3 loop spans 16 amino acids. Germline CDR1 is MGHRA and CDR2 is YSYEKL. This CDR3 is CASSQWGGGSGGELFF. The CDR3 DNA is TGCGCCAGCAGCCAATGGGGTGGGGGGTCAGGCGGGGAGCTGTTTTTT.

This clonotype was counted once. The gene calls are TRBV19 and TRBJ1-1; D perhaps matches TRBD1 (5 bases). The germline gives CDR1 LNHDA, CDR2 SQIVND (reference sequence). This CDR3 has 12 residues. V was shortened by 10 bases and J by 3 bases, with 12 bases between the two germline ends. CDR3: CATQGRDTEAFF. DNA for the CDR3: TGTGCCACCCAGGGCCGGGACACTGAAGCTTTCTTT.

This clonotype was detected many times. J is TRBJ1-2 and V is TRBV24-1, with D unclear. V was cut by 0 bases and J by 8 bases, with 6 bases left in between. The CDR3 covers 12 residues. Germline CDR1 KGHDR, CDR2 SFDVKD. The CDR3 here is CATSDLAGGYTF. Here the CDR3 DNA reads TGTGCCACCAGTGATTTGGCGGGAGGCTACACCTTC.

This clonotype was counted many times. This chain uses TRBV13 with TRBJ2-7, with D hard to call. The ends were cut back, 6 bases at V and 4 bases at J, with 16 bases in the middle. The CDR3 covers 14 residues. Germline V gene sequence: CDR1 PRHDT, CDR2 FYEKMQ (reference sequence). Here the CDR3 DNA reads TGTGCCAGCAGTCCGCCCTCTCTGGGGTACGAGCAGTACTTC. Translating it yields CASSPPSLGYEQYF.

The CDR3 DNA reads as TGCAGTGCTAGAGCACCAGGGGGATCACCCCTCCACTTT. As protein: CSARAPGGSPLHF. The J gene is TRBJ1-6, the V gene TRBV20-1; 7 nucleotides match TRBD1. Looked up from germline, CDR1 is DFQATT and CDR2 is SNEGSKA (reference sequence). The CDR3 runs 13 residues. With V trimmed by 1 base and J by 10 bases, 4 bases remained unmatched.

This clonotype was recorded at least ten times. This chain uses TRBV10-3 with TRBJ1-1, with TRBD1 as a possible D gene (6 bases). Trimming pared 0 bases from V and 0 bases from J, leaving 11 bases between. The CDR3 has 16 residues. The germline V gene has CDR1 ENHRY and CDR2 SYGVKD. CDR3 in DNA: TGTGCCATCAGTGAGTCGTTCGGACAGATGAACACTGAAGCTTTCTTT. It is translated as CAISESFGQMNTEAFF.

At least ten counts were recorded for this clonotype. V usage is TRBV28 and J usage is TRBJ1-1; perhaps TRBD1 as D (6 bases). Trimming removed 7 bases at V and 5 bases at J, with 23 bases between. The CDR3 extends over 16 amino acids. From germline, CDR1 is MDHEN and CDR2 SYDVKM. Here the CDR3 DNA reads TGTGCCAGCATCACTCATGGTTGGGGGCGGTCAACTGAAGCTTTCTTT. Amino acids: CASITHGWGRSTEAFF.

This chain connects TRBV4-2 to TRBJ1-2; a possible D gene is TRBD1 (6 bases). The CDR3 totals 15 residues. Looked up from germline, CDR1 is LGHNA and CDR2 is YNFKEQ. Trimming removed 2 bases from V and 8 bases from J, with 18 bases in between. In nucleotides, the CDR3 is TGTGCCAGCAGCCAAACAGGGTCTCCTAAGTTGGGCTACACCTTC. It is translated as CASSQTGSPKLGYTF.

The sample holds many counts of this clonotype. The CDR3 coding sequence is TGTGCCTGGAGTTGGGCAGGGTTGGTACCCCTCCACTTT. Its translation: CAWSWAGLVPLHF. This chain uses TRBV30 with TRBJ1-6; D is possibly TRBD1 (5 bases). Looked up from germline, CDR1 is GTSNPN and CDR2 is SVGIG (reference sequence). Deletions cut 2 bases from V and 12 bases from J, with 14 bases between. This CDR3 spans 13 amino acids. Full variable domain (missing parts from reference TRBV30 and TRBJ1-6): SQTIHQWPATLVQPVGSPLSLECTVEGTSNPNLYWYRQAAGRGLQLLFYSVGIGQISSEVPQNLSASRPQDRQFILSSKKLLLSDSGFYLCAWSWAGLVPLHFGNGTRLTVT.

This clonotype was counted ten times or more. The genes are TRBV2 and TRBJ2-5, with D perhaps matching TRBD2 (5 bases). The CDR3 is made up of 13 amino acids. The germline CDR1 and CDR2 sequences are SNHLY and FYNNEI. Trimming removed 6 bases at V and 5 bases at J, with 13 bases between. CDR3 protein: CASSGDRAETQYF. CDR3 DNA: TGTGCCAGCAGCGGGGATAGGGCGGAGACCCAGTACTTC.

This clonotype was recorded many times. The chain links TRBV11-1 to TRBJ2-2; the D gene is possibly TRBD2 (6 bases). Germline V gene sequence: CDR1 SGHAT, CDR2 FQDESV (reference sequence). CDR3 size: 15 residues. V lost 5 bases and J lost 6, with 16 bases in between. The CDR3 protein is CASSLYGRDAGELFF. The CDR3, as DNA: TGTGCCAGCAGCCTCTACGGGCGGGACGCCGGGGAGCTGTTTTTT. The full variable domain, in which reference TRBV11-1 and TRBJ2-2 provide the parts outside the CDR3, is EAEVAQSPRYKITEKSQAVAFWCDPISGHATLYWYRQILGQGPELLVQFQDESVVDDSQLPKDRFSAERLKGVDSTLKIQPAELGDSAMYLCASSLYGRDAGELFFGEGSRLTVL.

This clonotype was observed many times. V is TRBV5-5 and J is TRBJ2-5; D is tentatively TRBD1 or TRBD2 (5 bases each). Germline lookup yields CDR1 SGHKS and CDR2 YYEKEE (reference sequence). V lost 4 bases and J 5 bases, leaving 21 bases between the germline ends. The CDR3 has 16 residues. The CDR3 sequence: CASSLSTRELSETQYF. CDR3 nucleotide sequence: TGTGCCAGCAGCCTGAGTACCAGGGAGCTTTCGGAGACCCAGTACTTC.

The sample holds many counts of this clonotype. This chain links TRBV18 with TRBJ2-5, with a possible D match to TRBD1 (6 bases). Germline loops: CDR1 KGHSH, CDR2 LQKENI. V dropped 2 bases and J dropped 4 bases, with 17 bases sitting between them. The CDR3 runs to 16 residues. CDR3 loop: CASSPSVTGMPETQYF. Here the CDR3 DNA reads TGTGCCAGCTCACCATCCGTTACAGGGATGCCAGAGACCCAGTACTTC.

The sample holds many counts of this clonotype. The chain carries TRBV20-1 and TRBJ1-2, with D unresolved. Trimming took off 7 bases at V and 4 bases at J, with 13 bases between the two ends. CDR3 length: 12 residues. From germline, CDR1 is DFQATT and CDR2 SNEGSKA (reference sequence). CDR3 amino acids: CSVIPSTYGYTF. CDR3 DNA: TGCAGTGTCATCCCTTCGACCTATGGCTACACCTTC.

This clonotype came up many times. The DNA for the CDR3 is TGTGCCAGCAGTTCAGCCGGGAGGTACAATGAGCAGTTCTTC. Translated, it gives CASSSAGRYNEQFF. This chain links TRBV2 with TRBJ2-1; the match to TRBD2 covers 7 bases. The CDR3 is made up of 14 amino acids. Germline V gene sequence: CDR1 SNHLY, CDR2 FYNNEI. J gave up 4 bases and V 5 bases, and 5 bases lay outside the gene matches.

This clonotype was picked up many times. The rearrangement joins TRBV29-1 to TRBJ2-5; no reliable D call. V was trimmed by 8 bases and J by 4 bases, leaving 17 bases between them. This CDR3 is built from 13 residues. Germline V gene data show CDR1 as SQVTM and CDR2 as ANQGSEA. Written as DNA, the CDR3 is TGCAGCTCGCGAACGGTGTTACGAGAGACCCAGTACTTC. Residues: CSSRTVLRETQYF.

A word on this clonotype: This may be a read error: a much more frequent sequence differs by one nucleotide. J is TRBJ2-5 and V is TRBV12-3 or TRBV12-4, with 7 bases matching TRBD2. V lost 10 bases to trimming and J lost 1 base; unmatched junction nucleotides: 9. The CDR3 has 14 residues. The CDR3 spells CAIRLGRGQETQYF. CDR3 sequence (DNA): TGTGCCATCAGACTAGGGAGGGGCCAAGAGACCCAGTACTTC.

This clonotype has only a few counts. The CDR3: CASSQDWTPGQLTTNTIYF. In nucleotides, the CDR3 is TGCGCCAGCAGCCAAGATTGGACTCCGGGACAGTTAACCACCAACACCATATATTTT. This chain connects TRBV4-1 to TRBJ1-3, with 7 bases lining up with TRBD1. The CDR3 covers 19 residues. V lost 0 bases to trimming and J lost 7 bases; unmatched junction nucleotides: 18. Germline V gives CDR1 MGHRA, CDR2 YSYEKL.

This clonotype was picked up many times. The chain has TRBV6-1 and TRBJ1-2, with no clear D. Trimming pared 2 bases from V and 7 bases from J, leaving 14 bases between. Germline V lookup: CDR1 MNHNS, CDR2 SASEGT. This CDR3 is built from 14 residues. In nucleotides, the CDR3 is TGTGCCAGCAGTGAACGAAGGTCAGAAATTGGCTACACCTTC. Translated, it gives CASSERRSEIGYTF.

The sample holds many counts of this clonotype. The chain carries TRBV12-3 or TRBV12-4 and TRBJ1-3; D unclear. The ends were cut back, 7 bases at V and 3 bases at J, with 7 bases in the middle. The CDR3 length is 12 residues. The CDR3 loop is CASTFGGNTIYF. CDR3 bases: TGTGCCAGCACCTTCGGTGGAAACACCATATATTTT.

This clonotype was picked up many times. The chain recombines TRBV12-3 or TRBV12-4 with TRBJ2-5; TRBD2 aligns across 13 bases. The CDR3 is made up of 17 amino acids. Losses at the gene ends were 5 bases for V and 0 bases for J; bases not matched to a gene: 6. This CDR3 is CASSLGLAGVYQETQYF. The CDR3 DNA reads as TGTGCCAGCAGTCTCGGACTAGCGGGGGTGTACCAAGAGACCCAGTACTTC.